This T cell receptor beta chain was sequenced during a study of blood T cells in healthy people across ages. Study-level findings and limits: Unsorted PBMCs blocked a conclusive comparison of naive and antigen-experienced cells.

Approximately 9 milliliters of peripheral blood were drawn from each donor into EDTA-treated tubes. Each sample yielded at least 7 million isolated PBMCs. Per the germline V gene, CDR1 is LGHDT and CDR2 is YNNKEL (reference sequence). Trimming took 2 bases from V and 9 from J, leaving 16 bases between them. The CDR3 has 14 residues. This clonotype was detected ten times or more. The antigen is unknown. Combining a sample-barcoded 5' primer with a J-beta primer mix, a second PCR ran for about 7 to 11 cycles. TCRdb itself ran the 5' RACE reads through MiXCR, one entry per CDR3 protein. This sample yields about 670,000 distinct CDR3 sequences, of which approximately 52% are seen a single time; about 14% belongs to the top ten.

V is TRBV3-1 and J is TRBJ2-5; D is unclear. The sequencing input was blood. The receptor comes from a woman aged 80 or over in good health. CDR3 DNA sequence: TGTGCCAGCAGCCAACTTGTTCCCTCCGGTGCCCAGTACTTC. Residues: CASSQLVPSGAQYF.